These 16 T cell receptor beta chains originate from one sample sequenced in a study of response to subunit inactivated influenza vaccine (dated by TCRdb to 2017 to 2018). Library preparation employed RT-PCR. Sequencing relied on an Illumina HiSeq 2500. TCRdb redid the processing of the public reads, applying fastp at Q25 and MiXCR, and retained in-frame beta chains. Rows with a matching CDR3 protein are joined into one entry that keeps the most common DNA and genes. Within this sample are about 300,000 distinct CDR3 sequences, with 21% of them counted one time only. The ten biggest clones cover 10% to 13% of the sample. The sequencing used PBMCs from blood, collected about 20 months after vaccination. The receptors were gathered from a man aged 45-69 years who received an inactivated influenza vaccine. Donor details come from another sample of the same person, matched by shared clones.

The rearrangement joins TRBV12-3 or TRBV12-4 to TRBJ1-1; tentative D call: TRBD1 (5 bases). CDR3 size: 14 residues. V was cut by 6 bases and J by 6 bases, with 17 bases left in between. The CDR3 sequence is CASRVPGLFAEAFF. CDR3 bases: TGTGCCAGCAGGGTCCCGGGACTGTTCGCTGAAGCTTTCTTT.

This chain connects TRBV9 to TRBJ2-5, with TRBD2 matching 8 bases. The germline gives CDR1 SGDLS, CDR2 YYNGEE. V was pared by 4 bases and J by 4 bases, with 12 bases of the junction left unmatched. The CDR3 is 16 residues long. The CDR3 DNA reads TGTGCCAGCAGCCCGAGCGTCGGGACTAGGGGAGAGACCCAGTACTTC. The encoded protein is CASSPSVGTRGETQYF.

This clonotype was observed a handful of times. An end of the junction differs from the germline gene, which may be a read error. The genes are TRBV5-1 and TRBJ2-7, with a tentative D call TRBD2 (5 bases). Germline lookup yields CDR1 SGHRS and CDR2 YFSETQ. This CDR3 has 15 residues. CDR3: CASTLEVGKSYEQYF. The CDR3 coding sequence is TGCGCCAGCACCTTGGAGGTGGGGAAGTCCTACGAGCAGTACTTC.

This clonotype was picked up a small number of times. The V gene is TRBV4-2, the J gene TRBJ2-7; TRBD2 might be the D (6 bases). This CDR3 has 14 residues. V was shortened by 7 bases and J by 2 bases, with 15 bases between the two germline ends. Germline loops: CDR1 LGHNA, CDR2 YNFKEQ. The CDR3: CASKRTGVTYEQYF. The CDR3 nucleotides are TGTGCCAGCAAACGGACGGGGGTCACCTACGAGCAGTACTTC.

The chain uses TRBV14 and TRBJ2-2; a weak D match, TRBD1 (6 bases). CDR1 and CDR2 from the germline V gene are SGHDN and FVKESK. Between the trimmed V and J ends, which lost 2 bases and 7 bases, there was a span of 11 bases. The length of the CDR3 is 14 residues. The CDR3, as DNA: TGTGCCAGCAGCCAACAGGACAGAAGCGGGGAGCTGTTTTTT. Protein: CASSQQDRSGELFF.

This clonotype was observed a handful of times. The chain links TRBV11-2 to TRBJ1-6; D not certain. This CDR3 region has 20 residues. The germline gives CDR1 SGHAT, CDR2 FQNNGV. V lost 1 base to trimming and J lost 0 bases, with 19 bases between them. The CDR3 DNA follows: TGTGCCAGCAGCTTAGTAGACGTTTTCGGGGATTACTCCTATAATTCACCCCTCCACTTT. This translates into CASSLVDVFGDYSYNSPLHF.

This clonotype was counted a few times. The gene calls are TRBV7-6 and TRBJ2-7; 14 bases map to TRBD2. The V gene end was trimmed by 4 bases and the J gene end by 4 bases; junction bases not matched to a gene: 6. The CDR3 extends over 16 amino acids. Germline CDR1 reads SGHVS; CDR2 reads FNYEAQ. CDR3 amino acids: CASSSWGTSGSYEQYF. CDR3 nucleotide sequence: TGTGCCAGCAGCTCTTGGGGGACTAGCGGGAGTTACGAGCAGTACTTC.

This clonotype was found many times. CDR3 bases: TGTGCCATCAGGACAGGGGACAGGCCCAACTACGAGCAGTACTTC. Translation gives CAIRTGDRPNYEQYF. V gene TRBV10-3 combines with J gene TRBJ2-7; 8 positions match TRBD1. CDR3 size: 15 residues. V lost 6 bases and J lost 3; bases outside the gene matches: 10. Germline assignment: CDR1 ENHRY and CDR2 SYGVKD.

The chain uses TRBV7-2 and TRBJ2-3; 7 bases map to TRBD2. CDR1 SGHTA and CDR2 FQGNSA come from the germline V gene. V lost 5 bases and J lost 3; bases outside the gene matches: 8. CDR3 length: 15 residues. The CDR3: CASSLGLRGTDTQYF. In DNA form, the CDR3 reads TGTGCCAGCAGCCTGGGACTACGAGGGACAGATACGCAGTATTTT. The full variable domain, its missing parts supplied by reference TRBV7-2 and TRBJ2-3, is GAGVSQSPSNKVTEKGKDVELRCDPISGHTALYWYRQSLGQGLEFLIYFQGNSAPDKSGLPSDRFSAERTGGSVSTLTIQRTQQEDSAVYLCASSLGLRGTDTQYFGPGTRLTVL.

The chain recombines TRBV9 with TRBJ2-1; TRBD2 agrees at 11 bases. V lost 4 bases to trimming and J lost 3 bases; unmatched junction nucleotides: 3. The CDR3 totals 15 residues. Germline lookup yields CDR1 SGDLS and CDR2 YYNGEE. CDR3 region: CASSLGLADYNEQFF. The CDR3 DNA follows: TGTGCCAGCAGCTTGGGACTAGCGGACTACAATGAGCAGTTCTTC.

This clonotype has a handful of counts. The chain recombines TRBV12-3 or TRBV12-4 with TRBJ2-4; D unclear. Trimming cost V 1 base and J 0 bases, with 13 bases left between them. The CDR3 runs 17 residues. CDR3 coding DNA: TGTGCCAGCAGTTTAGGGTCAGGCCTCCAAGCCAAAAACATTCAGTACTTC. As protein: CASSLGSGLQAKNIQYF.

The rearrangement links TRBV11-2 to TRBJ2-2; D not certain. Deletions cut 0 bases from V and 4 bases from J, with 9 bases between. CDR1 is SGHAT and CDR2 is FQNNGV in the germline V gene. This CDR3 region has 15 residues. CDR3 sequence reads: CASSLETVGTGELFF. The CDR3 DNA reads TGTGCCAGCAGCTTAGAGACTGTCGGCACCGGGGAGCTGTTTTTT.

This clonotype turned up a few times. Germline is not matched at one junction end, which may reflect a read error. The genes are TRBV12-3 or TRBV12-4 and TRBJ1-2; D gene uncertain. This CDR3 contains 12 residues. In nucleotides, the CDR3 is TGTGCCAGCAGTTTAGGGGGTTATGCCTACACCTTC. Its translation is CASSLGGYAYTF.

This clonotype was observed a few times. The J gene is TRBJ2-7, the V gene TRBV19; D gene ambiguous. CDR3 length: 13 amino acids. From germline, CDR1 is LNHDA and CDR2 SQIVND (reference sequence). V dropped 3 bases and J dropped 0 bases, with 6 bases sitting between them. CDR3 DNA: TGTGCCAGTAGTATCGCGGCCTCCTACGAGCAGTACTTC. This translates into CASSIAASYEQYF.

The chain links TRBV6-2 or TRBV6-3 to TRBJ1-5; 9 bases are a match to TRBD1. CDR3 size: 17 residues. CDR1 is MNHEY and CDR2 is SVGEGT in the germline V gene. J lost 4 bases, V lost 3 bases, and 10 bases had no gene match. CDR3 nucleotides: TGTGCCAGCAGTTATATGTCACAGGGGGCAACGAATCAGCCCCAGCATTTT. Translation gives CASSYMSQGATNQPQHF.

This clonotype came up many times. This sequence joins TRBV29-1 and TRBJ1-1; 7 bases agree with TRBD1. Germline assignment: CDR1 SQVTM and CDR2 ANQGSEA. The CDR3 consists of 12 residues. V shed 4 bases, J shed 6 bases, and the junction held 5 bases outside the gene matches. The CDR3, as DNA: TGCAGCGTTGCACCAGGGGGAGCTGAAGCTTTCTTT. Protein product: CSVAPGGAEAFF.